One and the same sample provided the 23 T cell receptor beta chains below, sequenced in a study of OX40 agonist ivuxolimab in advanced cancers. The receptor library was made with the immunoSEQ multiplex PCR assay. In TCRdb, the immuneACCESS table is reduced to in-frame sequences with V and J assigned. These tables do not hold every clone; where another copy was compared, an unresolved V gene accounts for under half, and the others remain unexplained. The sample profile shows about 75,000 clones; 90% of them were found once. The ten largest clonotypes hold 0.3% to 0.4% of the sample. Sequences were derived from CD4+ or CD8+ T cells sorted from blood, sampled in a trial of the OX40 agonist ivuxolimab. The receptors derive from an adult with an advanced solid tumor such as melanoma, head and neck, liver or kidney cancer.

DNA of the CDR3: TGTGCCAGCAGCCCGGGTTGGGTAGACCAGTACTTC. Translated: CASSPGWVDQYF. The gene calls are TRBV11-2 and TRBJ2-5; D gene ambiguous. Trimming pared 5 bases from V and 10 bases from J, leaving 14 bases between. The CDR3 is 12 amino acids. Germline CDR1 and CDR2: SGHAT and FQNNGV.

The chain recombines TRBV4-3 with TRBJ2-1; 10 bases align to TRBD1. The germline CDR1 and CDR2 sequences are LGHNA and YSLEER. The CDR3 totals 17 residues. J gave up 6 bases and V 4 bases, and 12 bases lay outside the gene matches. The CDR3 region is CASSPGAGTGDTNEQFF. The DNA for the CDR3 is TGCGCCAGCAGCCCCGGCGCCGGGACAGGGGACACCAATGAGCAGTTCTTC.

V is TRBV6-4 and J is TRBJ2-5; D is perhaps TRBD1 (6 bases). CDR1 and CDR2 from the germline V gene are MRHNA and SNTAGT. The germline V and J ends were trimmed by 5 bases and 4 bases, with 14 bases remaining between them. The CDR3 spans 14 residues. CDR3 DNA: TGTGCCAGCAGTTGGACAGCGACAGGAGAGACCCAGTACTTC. This translates into CASSWTATGETQYF.

This sequence joins TRBV28 and TRBJ1-4, with a weak D call TRBD1 (5 bases). The CDR3 extends over 15 amino acids. V lost 4 bases and J 8 bases, leaving 17 bases between the germline ends. Per germline, CDR1 MDHEN and CDR2 SYDVKM. DNA of the CDR3: TGTGCCAGCAGTTCCTCGGTCTCCTGGGGGGAAAAACTGTTTTTT. Amino acid sequence: CASSSSVSWGEKLFF. Full variable domain (remainder filled in from reference TRBV28 and TRBJ1-4): DVKVTQSSRYLVKRTGEKVFLECVQDMDHENMFWYRQDPGLGLRLIYFSYDVKMKEKGDIPEGYSVSREKKERFSLILESASTNQTSMYLCASSSSVSWGEKLFFGSGTQLSVL.

This chain connects TRBV7-9 to TRBJ1-1; no reliable D call. Germline CDR1 and CDR2: SEHNR and FQNEAQ (reference sequence). The CDR3 sequence is 16 residues long. With 4 bases removed from V and 3 bases from J, the gap between germline ends came to 18 bases. The CDR3 reads CASSSGSDPWDTEAFF. The CDR3 DNA follows: TGTGCCAGCAGCTCGGGGTCGGATCCCTGGGACACTGAAGCTTTCTTT.

The chain employs TRBV7-2 and TRBJ2-2; 8 bases map to TRBD2. Germline lookup yields CDR1 SGHTA and CDR2 FQGNSA. The junction had 4 bases not matched to a gene; V was cut back by 3 bases and J by 1 base. The CDR3 has 16 residues. The CDR3 region is CASSLFTSGNTGELFF. In DNA form, the CDR3 reads TGTGCCAGCAGCTTGTTTACTAGCGGGAACACCGGGGAGCTGTTTTTT. Supplemented by reference TRBV7-2 and TRBJ2-2, the full variable domain reads GAGVSQSPSNKVTEKGKDVELRCDPISGHTALYWYRQSLGQGLEFLIYFQGNSAPDKSGLPSDRFSAERTGGSVSTLTIQRTQQEDSAVYLCASSLFTSGNTGELFFGEGSRLTVL.

The chain has TRBV7-8 and TRBJ1-2, with 12 bases that match TRBD1. Trimming removed 6 bases from V and 7 bases from J; junction bases left unmatched: 15. CDR3 length: 17 amino acids. Germline CDR1 and CDR2: SGHVS and FQNEAQ. In DNA form, the CDR3 reads TGTGCCAGCAGTATATTGGGGACAGGGGGCAATCCGGCTGGCTACACCTTC. Protein: CASSILGTGGNPAGYTF.

The chain combines TRBV18 with TRBJ2-3, with TRBD2 matching over 14 bases. J was trimmed by 5 bases and V by 1 base; bases with no gene match: 8. CDR1 and CDR2 from the germline V gene are KGHSH and LQKENI. CDR3 length equals 18 residues. This CDR3 is CASSPLLTSGGAGDTQYF. CDR3 bases: TGTGCCAGCTCACCACTGTTGACTAGCGGGGGGGCCGGAGATACGCAGTATTTT. Looking up the rest from reference TRBV18 and TRBJ2-3 gives the full variable domain: NAGVMQNPRHLVRRRGQEARLRCSPMKGHSHVYWYRQLPEEGLKFMVYLQKENIIDESGMPKERFSAEFPKEGPSILRIQQVVRGDSAAYFCASSPLLTSGGAGDTQYFGPGTRLTVL.

The chain links TRBV28 to TRBJ1-6, with 10 bases lining up with TRBD1. CDR3 length: 15 amino acids. Looked up from germline, CDR1 is MDHEN and CDR2 is SYDVKM. Germline trimming cut 6 bases from V and 5 bases from J; bases unmatched to any gene: 4. CDR3 loop: CASRLTGGDNSPLHF. DNA of the CDR3: TGTGCCAGCAGGCTGACAGGGGGCGATAATTCACCCCTCCACTTT.

The chain combines TRBV6-5 with TRBJ2-2; TRBD1 matches at 7 bases. The CDR3 has 13 amino acids. The V and J ends lost 8 bases and 7 bases, in that order; junction bases with no gene match: 7. Germline V lookup: CDR1 MNHEY, CDR2 SVGAGI. Here the CDR3 reads CASRKAGGGELFF. CDR3 DNA sequence: TGTGCCAGCCGAAAAGCAGGGGGCGGGGAGCTGTTTTTT.

The chain is built from TRBV5-6 and TRBJ2-4, with 14 nucleotides matching TRBD2. CDR1 and CDR2 from the germline V gene are SGHDT and YYEEEE. The J segment lost 8 bases and the V segment lost 4 bases, leaving 8 bases of the junction unmatched. The CDR3 covers 16 residues. The CDR3 DNA sequence: TGTGCCAGCAGCACCCAGGGACTAGCGGGAGACGACATTCAGTACTTC. It codes for CASSTQGLAGDDIQYF.

The V call is TRBV19, the J call TRBJ1-2; possibly TRBD1 for D (6 bases). Germline V gives CDR1 LNHDA, CDR2 SQIVND (reference sequence). With 7 bases removed from V and 5 bases from J, the gap between germline ends came to 20 bases. This CDR3 contains 15 residues. CDR3 amino acids: CASTNLGGATYGYTF. The CDR3 DNA reads as TGTGCCAGTACCAATCTGGGGGGGGCAACTTATGGCTACACCTTC.

This clone occurred once. V is TRBV10-3 and J is TRBJ2-3, with 11 bases lining up with TRBD1. Trimming removed 6 bases from V and 2 bases from J; junction bases left unmatched: 4. The CDR3 runs 15 residues. Germline CDR1 and CDR2: ENHRY and SYGVKD. The DNA for the CDR3 is TGTGCCATCAGCAGGGACAGGGGGGACACAGATACGCAGTATTTT. Encoded protein: CAISRDRGDTDTQYF.

The chain employs TRBV6-1 and TRBJ1-6; D ambiguous. The V gene's germline CDR1 is MNHNS and CDR2 SASEGT. V was pared by 8 bases and J by 9 bases, with 11 bases between. CDR3 size: 12 residues. The CDR3 DNA follows: TGTGCCAGCCGACCTTCGGGTTCACCCCTCCACTTT. Translating it yields CASRPSGSPLHF.

The gene calls are TRBV6-1 and TRBJ1-5; D call uncertain. V was pared by 0 bases and J by 5 bases, with 11 bases between. This CDR3 contains 15 residues. In germline, CDR1 is MNHNS, CDR2 SASEGT. The CDR3 spells CASSEAFGSYQPQHF. Here the CDR3 DNA reads TGTGCCAGCAGTGAAGCGTTTGGCAGCTATCAGCCCCAGCATTTT.

This clone appeared a few times. The chain is built from TRBV2 and TRBJ1-2; D is perhaps TRBD1 (5 bases). Between the trimmed V and J ends, which lost 1 base and 4 bases, there was a span of 13 bases. From germline, CDR1 is SNHLY and CDR2 FYNNEI. This CDR3 spans 15 amino acids. CDR3: CASSEGSGLGYGYTF. DNA of the CDR3: TGTGCCAGCAGTGAAGGGTCAGGGTTGGGCTATGGCTACACCTTC.

The rearrangement uses TRBV5-1 and TRBJ2-2; D uncertain. The CDR3 sequence is 16 residues long. Germline CDR1 SGHRS, CDR2 YFSETQ. Trimming stripped 5 bases from V and 4 bases from J, with 18 bases between. The DNA of the CDR3 is TGCGCCAGCAGGCTATCCCCTATGGTGGGCACCGGGGAGCTGTTTTTT. As protein: CASRLSPMVGTGELFF.

The rearrangement uses TRBV5-1 and TRBJ2-7; 7 positions agree with TRBD2. V gave up 3 bases and J gave up 3 bases; unmatched junction bases: 6. This CDR3 region has 14 residues. The germline V gene has CDR1 SGHRS and CDR2 YFSETQ. CDR3 bases: TGCGCCAGCAGCTGGGCTAGCGGAAGCTACGAGCAGTACTTC. It encodes CASSWASGSYEQYF.

The V call is TRBV4-2, the J call TRBJ1-2; 7 positions agree with TRBD1. The CDR3 has 15 residues. Trimming removed 0 bases from V and 6 bases from J; junction bases left unmatched: 7. Per the germline V gene, CDR1 is LGHNA and CDR2 is YNFKEQ. The CDR3 protein is CASSQDLDRRDGYTF. The DNA of the CDR3 is TGTGCCAGCAGCCAAGATTTGGACAGGAGGGATGGCTACACCTTC.

The chain employs TRBV6-7 and TRBJ2-7; the match to TRBD2 covers 8 bases. TRBV6-7 is labeled an ORF, and its function is uncertain. The CDR3 runs to 20 residues. The J segment lost 3 bases and the V segment lost 6 bases, leaving 25 bases of the junction unmatched. CDR3 sequence: CASRALTPGSGGEGDYEQYF. CDR3 DNA: TGTGCCAGCAGGGCTTTAACCCCCGGCTCCGGGGGGGAGGGGGACTACGAGCAGTACTTC.

This clone occurred a few times. The chain links TRBV6-1 to TRBJ2-7; 9 bases align to TRBD2. CDR3 length: 16 amino acids. V shed 1 base and J 1 base; nucleotides not matched to a gene: 5. Germline CDR1 is MNHNS and CDR2 is SASEGT. CDR3 nucleotides: TGTGCCAGCAGTGAAGAGCTAACTAGCGGGTCCTACGAGCAGTACTTC. Protein sequence: CASSEELTSGSYEQYF.

J is TRBJ2-2 and V is TRBV11-2; no reliable D call. The germline V gene encodes CDR1 SGHAT and CDR2 FQNNGV. The CDR3 runs 13 residues. Trimming removed 5 bases at V and 6 bases at J, with 10 bases between. The CDR3 DNA follows: TGTGCCAGCAGCGGAGTGGGTCCCGGGGAGCTGTTTTTT. Amino acid sequence: CASSGVGPGELFF.

The J gene is TRBJ1-3, the V gene TRBV6-6; D is perhaps TRBD1 (6 bases). The CDR3 spans 15 residues. The germline CDR1 and CDR2 sequences are MNHNY and SVGAGI (reference sequence). Trimming removed 5 bases at V and 6 bases at J, with 17 bases between. This CDR3 reads CASSTGTMLSNTIYF. CDR3 coding DNA: TGTGCCAGCAGTACAGGGACAATGCTATCAAACACCATATATTTT.